Below are 17 T cell receptor delta chains sequenced from a single sample in a study of γδ T cells in repeated Plasmodium falciparum infection. TCRdb redid clone calling on the multiplex PCR reads using CATT. The sample carries about 51,000 delta-chain clones, approximately 2% recorded once. Gammadelta T cells were flow-sorted from PBMC into Vgamma9/Vdelta2+ and Vdelta2-negative populations for bulk analysis. The specimen was gamma-delta T cells from blood. All receptors derive from a pool of human donors (malaria-infected and uninfected, not separated).

A word on this clone: TCRdb lists the protein of a much larger clone for this DNA, which differs at residue 10, so this is likely a read error; the protein given here is translated from the DNA itself. The chain links TRDV2 to TRDJ1; D remains ambiguous. Assignment of the J gene here rests on matching the DNA to germline, because TCRdb gives none. The CDR3 sequence is 15 residues long. V lost 0 bases to trimming and J lost 3 bases, with 13 bases between them. CDR1 and CDR2 (germline): GEAIGNYY, EKD. CDR3 nucleotides: TGTGCCTGTGACACCAAGGGGTTAAACCCCGATAAACTCATCTTT. It specifies CACDTKGLNPDKLIF.

About this clone itself: TCRdb shows a much larger clone's protein in place of this DNA's translation, and the two differ at residue 15, likely through a read error; the protein shown is translated from the DNA. The rearrangement joins TRDV1 to TRDJ1; maybe TRDD3 (6 bases). The CDR3 runs 24 residues. Germline CDR1 and CDR2: TSWWSYY and QGS. V lost 6 bases and J lost 0, with 41 bases in between. The CDR3 sequence is CALGDMTHPLPTMGVQLNTDKLIF. The CDR3 nucleotides are TGTGCTCTTGGAGACATGACACACCCACTTCCCACGATGGGGGTTCAACTTAACACCGATAAACTCATCTTT.

This clone has a count of ten or more. TCRdb has a much larger clone's protein, which differs at residue 7 from the translation of this DNA, likely because of a read error; what is shown is the protein translated from the DNA. The genes are TRDV3 and TRDJ1; TRDD3 matches at 7 bases. V trimming: 1 base; J trimming: 1 base; junction bases outside the gene matches: 18. The CDR3 is made up of 18 amino acids. CDR1 is TVYSNPD and CDR2 is GDNSRS in the germline V gene (reference sequence). This CDR3 reads CAFKFPARLGAPTDKLIF. The CDR3 region has the DNA TGTGCCTTTAAGTTTCCTGCTAGGCTGGGGGCTCCCACCGATAAACTCATCTTT.

This clone came up a few times. The TCRdb protein, from a much larger clone, departs from this DNA's translation at residue 5, likely by read error; the protein shown derives from the DNA. The chain employs TRDV1 and TRDJ1, with TRDD2 identical over 9 bases. As TCRdb names no J gene, one was assigned here on the basis of a DNA match to germline. Germline V lookup: CDR1 TSWWSYY, CDR2 QGS. The J segment lost 0 bases and the V segment lost 4 bases, leaving 33 bases of the junction unmatched. The CDR3 contains 25 residues. The CDR3 loop is CALGGPAFLHRGDVLYGTHTDKLIF. CDR3 in DNA: TGTGCTCTTGGGGGACCGGCCTTCCTACACCGGGGGGACGTGCTTTACGGGACCCACACCGATAAACTCATCTTT.

This clone showed up just a few times. A far bigger clonotype differs at one base, so this is likely a read error. Other DNA sequences of this sample code for an identical CDR3. The chain uses TRDV1 and TRDJ1, with 12 positions matching TRDD3. No J segment appears in TCRdb, so it was assigned here by matching the sequence to germline. V shed 3 bases, J shed 0 bases, and the junction held 26 bases outside the gene matches. The length of the CDR3 is 24 residues. The germline V gene encodes CDR1 TSWWSYY and CDR2 QGS. CDR3 protein: CALGERFLLLDWGILTDYTDKLIF. The CDR3 DNA reads TGTGCTCTTGGGGAGCGATTCCTACTCCTGGACTGGGGGATACTCACCGATTACACCGATAAACTCATCTTT.

This clone was recorded a few times. The amino acid sequence in TCRdb belongs to a much larger clone and departs from this DNA's translation at residue 6, likely a sequencing read error; the sequence shown is translated from the DNA. The rearrangement uses TRDV1 and TRDJ2; a possible D gene is TRDD3 (8 bases). No J gene is reported in TCRdb; it was inferred here by comparing the DNA with germline. CDR1 TSWWSYY and CDR2 QGS come from the germline V gene. V was cut by 4 bases and J by 0 bases, with 33 bases left in between. There are 23 residues in the CDR3. CDR3 sequence (DNA): TGTGCTCTTGGGGCGAGGGCCTTCCTCCATTTCACTGGGGGTCCCGCTTTGACAGCACAACTCTTCTTT. This encodes CALGARAFLHFTGGPALTAQLFF.

This clone has more than one count but fewer than ten. This probably arose from a read error, given a far larger clone one base away. At the DNA level, this CDR3 is encoded by other sequences in the same sample as well. V usage is TRDV1 and J usage is TRDJ1; 10 positions match TRDD3. The CDR3 consists of 15 residues. Germline CDR1 and CDR2: TSWWSYY and QGS. J gave up 5 bases and V 7 bases, and 10 bases lay outside the gene matches. Here the CDR3 DNA reads TGTGCTCTTGCAACTGGGGGATCGAGCACTGATAAACTCATCTTT. Its protein product is CALATGGSSTDKLIF.

There are many counts of this clone. Since a much larger clone is just one base distant, this may be a read error. The CDR3 loop reads CALGELRYWVPFKYWRILGAYTDKLIF. The CDR3 bases are TGTGCTCTTGGGGAACTTCGGTACTGGGTCCCGTTCAAATACTGGAGGATCCTGGGGGCGTACACCGATAAACTCATCTTT. V and J are TRDV1 and TRDJ1; 7 bases map to TRDD3. The CDR3 length is 27 residues. CDR1 and CDR2 from the germline V gene are TSWWSYY and QGS. With 0 bases clipped from V and 0 bases from J, the junction kept 37 bases outside the gene matches.

This clone was detected a few times. It is likely a read error: a sequence one base away is far more abundant. Other DNA sequences in this sample translate to the same CDR3. TRDV1 is the V gene, and the J gene was not called. Germline CDR1 and CDR2: TSWWSYY and QGS. The CDR3 length is 21 residues. CDR3 in DNA: TGTGCTCTTTTTCCGAATCCTATTATGCCATACCCACCGTACGGCACCGATAAACTCATCTTC. This encodes CALFPNPIMPYPPYGTDKLIF.

This clone was detected only a few times. The amino acid sequence in TCRdb belongs to a much larger clone and departs from this DNA's translation at residue 16, likely a sequencing read error; the sequence shown is translated from the DNA. V gene TRDV1 combines with J gene TRDJ2, with 12 bases lining up with TRDD3. The J gene comes from matching the DNA to germline here; TCRdb lacks it. Germline lookup yields CDR1 TSWWSYY and CDR2 QGS. CDR3 length: 23 residues. V gave up 1 base and J gave up 1 base; unmatched junction bases: 19. The CDR3 spells CALGEPAYWGIPVLIVLTAQLFF. Written as DNA, the CDR3 is TGTGCTCTTGGGGAACCGGCGTACTGGGGGATACCTGTGTTGATAGTTTTGACAGCACAACTCTTCTTT.

On this clone: The amino acid sequence in TCRdb belongs to a much larger clone and departs from this DNA's translation at residue 4, likely a sequencing read error; the sequence shown is translated from the DNA. This rearrangement joins TRDV2 to TRDJ1; 12 bases match TRDD3. In the absence of a J gene in TCRdb, the DNA was matched to germline to assign it here. The CDR3 sequence is 24 residues long. Germline loops: CDR1 GEAIGNYY, CDR2 EKD. CDR3 amino acids: CACNTLPGGYADAQPKLYTDKLIF. The CDR3 nucleotides read TGTGCCTGTAACACTCTTCCTGGGGGATACGCGGATGCACAACCCAAATTGTACACCGATAAACTCATCTTT.

A note on this clone: The mismatch at residue 6 between this DNA's translation and the TCRdb protein of a much larger clone likely reflects a read error; the protein shown is translated from the DNA. The rearrangement uses TRDV1 and TRDJ1; 12 positions match TRDD3. Here the J gene was assigned by germline matching of the DNA, as TCRdb has none. Germline trimming cut 0 bases from V and 0 bases from J; bases unmatched to any gene: 23. The germline gives CDR1 TSWWSYY, CDR2 QGS. The CDR3 is made up of 24 amino acids. The CDR3 sequence is CALGELPRPFLLYWGIPYTDKLIF. The DNA for the CDR3 is TGTGCTCTTGGGGAACTTCCCAGACCCTTCCTCTTATACTGGGGGATACCGTACACCGATAAACTCATCTTT.

This clone has only a few counts. One base separates it from a far larger clone, so it is likely a read error. The same CDR3 also results from other DNA sequences found in this sample. The rearrangement links TRDV1 to TRDJ1, with D possibly being TRDD2 or TRDD3 (7 bases each). This CDR3 contains 23 residues. Germline-derived CDR1 and CDR2 are TSWWSYY and QGS. The chain's CDR3 is CALGSLSHSYWIRGNKYTDKLIF. In DNA, the CDR3 is TGTGCTCTTGGGTCACTCTCCCATTCCTACTGGATACGCGGAAACAAGTACACCGATAAACTCATCTTC.

A few counts support this clone. This DNA's translation differs at residue 14 from TCRdb's protein, which comes from a much larger clone; a read error is likely, and the protein shown is translated from the DNA. This chain's CDR3 is CALGVPSIPFHSTWGRAQDKLIF. The CDR3 nucleotides are TGTGCTCTTGGGGTTCCGTCTATTCCCTTCCACAGTACTTGGGGGCGAGCCCAGGATAAACTCATCTTT. V gene TRDV1 combines with J gene TRDJ1; D may be TRDD2 or TRDD3 (6 bases each). The J gene is absent in TCRdb and was assigned here via DNA matching to germline. V gave up 4 bases and J gave up 5 bases, with 41 bases separating them. This CDR3 region has 23 residues. Germline V CDR1 and CDR2: TSWWSYY, QGS.

Comments on this clone: This DNA's translation and the protein TCRdb lists, from a much larger clone, do not match at residue 11, likely due to a read error; the protein shown is translated from the DNA. The chain joins TRDV1 to TRDJ1; TRDD3 aligns across 8 bases. TCRdb does not report a J gene; here it was assigned by matching the DNA to germline references. In germline, CDR1 is TSWWSYY, CDR2 QGS. CDR3 length equals 20 residues. Trimming at V came to 3 bases and at J to 0 bases, leaving 18 bases not matched to a gene. The CDR3 nucleotides are TGTGCTCTTGGGGATTTCTGTAAACTGGGGGGCCCTAAGTACACCGATAAACTCATCTTT. Translating it yields CALGDFCKLGGPKYTDKLIF.

This clone was observed at least ten times. This likely traces to a read error, being one base from a far larger clone. Distinct nucleotide sequences in the sample also encode this CDR3. The chain carries TRDV2 and TRDJ1; 7 bases fit TRDD3. Matching the DNA to germline supplied the J gene, which TCRdb does not give. CDR3 size: 15 residues. Germline lookup yields CDR1 GEAIGNYY and CDR2 EKD. CDR3 in DNA: TGTGCCTGCGACACAAAGGGGGGATCCACCGATAAACTCATCTTT. This translates into CACDTKGGSTDKLIF.

The table lists this clone with many counts. The sample holds other DNA sequences that translate to the same CDR3. J is TRDJ1 and V is TRDV1, with 9 bases that match TRDD3. The CDR3 has 22 amino acids. Germline trimming cut 4 bases from V and 0 bases from J; bases unmatched to any gene: 24. Germline CDR1 reads TSWWSYY; CDR2 reads QGS. In DNA, the CDR3 is TGTGCTCTTGGGGGGACGTTTAAGGTTGCGCCGGTCTGGGGGATTTACACCGATAAACTCATCTTT. Its translation: CALGGTFKVAPVWGIYTDKLIF.